The following is a T cell receptor (beta chain) sequence with its context. What it binds is unknown. The record originates from a study of STAT3 mutations in large granular lymphocyte leukemia. For the study at large: Approximately 40% of treated T-LGLL patients showed hematologic response to immunosuppression.

Average productive template count per sample was about 40,773. Sequencing used immunoSEQ multiplex PCR; TCRdb keeps in-frame clones, though not all of them. The profile shows some 31,000 clones, approximately 84% of them singletons. Findings and caveats of the study: TCR clonotype switching after therapy occurred in about 35% of the 18 patients. Every T-LGLL patient had at least one immunodominant TCRbeta clonotype.

The germline CDR1 and CDR2 sequences are SGHKS and YYEKEE (reference sequence). The length of the CDR3 is 14 residues. Trimming took 4 bases from V and 2 from J, leaving 12 bases between them. Sequenced input: peripheral blood mononuclear cells. The sequence came from a man aged 60 to 75 with T-cell large granular lymphocyte leukemia. Some clones in this sample may be carry-over from other donors' samples. J is TRBJ1-2 and V is TRBV5-5; D perhaps matches TRBD1 (6 bases). The CDR3: CASSRQDRNYGYTF. DNA of the CDR3: TGTGCCAGCAGCCGTCAGGACAGAAACTATGGCTACACCTTC.